One sample yielded the 9 T cell receptor beta chains listed below, sequenced in a study of identical twins. Using its own MiXCR run on the 5' RACE reads, TCRdb lists one record per CDR3 protein. The sample records around 470,000 distinct CDR3 sequences, 13% to 15% being singletons. These data also featured in a second study, about yellow fever vaccine responses in identical twins.

The specimen was CD4+ T cells sorted from blood. These receptors were obtained from a woman between 18 and 29 years old in good health.

J is TRBJ1-1 and V is TRBV3-1; no definite D call. V was cut by 1 base and J by 3 bases, with 3 bases left in between. Germline V gene lookup returns CDR1 LGHDT and CDR2 YNNKEL (reference sequence). There are 12 residues in the CDR3. The CDR3 sequence: CASSQGYTEAFF. CDR3 nucleotides: TGTGCCAGCAGCCAAGGGTACACTGAAGCTTTCTTT.

This clonotype was detected a few times. The V gene is TRBV3-1, the J gene TRBJ2-1; 10 nucleotides align to TRBD2. CDR1 LGHDT and CDR2 YNNKEL come from the germline V gene (reference sequence). This CDR3 spans 16 amino acids. The V gene end was trimmed by 0 bases and the J gene end by 7 bases; junction bases not matched to a gene: 6. CDR3 DNA sequence: TGTGCCAGCAGCCAAGATCCTAGCGGGGGTGTAAATGAGCAGTTCTTC. Translated: CASSQDPSGGVNEQFF.

Only one count was recorded for this clonotype. The chain combines TRBV6-2 or TRBV6-3 with TRBJ2-1, with unresolved D. Germline assignment: CDR1 MNHEY and CDR2 SVGEGT. Trimming cost V 8 bases and J 7 bases, with 9 bases left between them. The CDR3 runs to 11 residues. The CDR3 reads CASEVQNEQFF. CDR3 DNA sequence: TGTGCCAGCGAGGTTCAAAATGAGCAGTTCTTC.

The chain carries TRBV20-1 and TRBJ2-1; D is ambiguous. Germline CDR1 reads DFQATT; CDR2 reads SNEGSKA (reference sequence). The CDR3 runs to 11 residues. The germline V and J ends were trimmed by 1 base and 7 bases, with 5 bases remaining between them. CDR3: CSARVINEQFF. CDR3 in DNA: TGCAGTGCTAGAGTCATTAATGAGCAGTTCTTC.

The J gene is TRBJ2-7, the V gene TRBV6-1, with D hard to call. This CDR3 spans 14 amino acids. In germline, CDR1 is MNHNS, CDR2 SASEGT. V was shortened by 4 bases and J by 0 bases, with 10 bases between the two germline ends. CDR3 sequence: CASSVRTISYEQYF. CDR3 sequence (DNA): TGTGCCAGCAGTGTTAGGACGATCTCCTACGAGCAGTACTTC.

The rearrangement joins TRBV4-2 to TRBJ2-1, with TRBD2 matching 9 bases. V dropped 0 bases and J dropped 4; count of bases not matched to a gene: 7. This CDR3 has 17 residues. CDR1 is LGHNA, CDR2 YNFKEQ, per germline. The CDR3 spells CASSQEGSGGPYNEQFF. The CDR3 DNA sequence: TGTGCCAGCAGCCAAGAGGGTAGCGGGGGACCATACAATGAGCAGTTCTTC.

This clonotype appeared a few times. The genes are TRBV7-2 and TRBJ1-5; no firm D call. Trimming left V 2 bases short and J 0 bases short, with 8 bases between. Per the germline V gene, CDR1 is SGHTA and CDR2 is FQGNSA. The CDR3 spans 15 residues. CDR3 residues: CASSLIGLSNQPQHF. The CDR3 coding sequence is TGTGCCAGCAGCTTAATCGGCCTTAGCAATCAGCCCCAGCATTTT.

The chain has TRBV7-2 and TRBJ2-1; D not resolved. V was pared by 0 bases and J by 6 bases, with 6 bases between. Germline CDR1 is SGHTA and CDR2 is FQGNSA. The CDR3 has 13 amino acids. The CDR3 DNA reads as TGTGCCAGCAGCTTAGCGGAGCCCAATGAGCAGTTCTTC. This translates into CASSLAEPNEQFF.

V usage is TRBV9 and J usage is TRBJ1-6, with D perhaps TRBD1 (5 bases). The length of the CDR3 is 13 residues. The germline gives CDR1 SGDLS, CDR2 YYNGEE. Trimming removed 3 bases from V and 9 bases from J, with 10 bases in between. The CDR3 nucleotides are TGTGCCAGCAGCGCGGGACCCTCTTCACCCCTCCACTTT. It encodes CASSAGPSSPLHF.